Only a few counts were recorded for the clone carrying this T cell receptor beta chain. CDR1 and CDR2 from the germline V gene are SGHVS and FQNEAQ. Trimming left V 1 base short and J 3 bases short, with 10 bases between. CDR3 length: 15 amino acids. The data were obtained in a study of T-cell reconstitution after alpha-beta-depleted transplantation in children. Preparation of the TCRbeta library involved a method that used unique molecular identifiers. Each CDR3 protein gets one entry after TCRdb re-called the PCR reads with MiXCR. The data hold just under 550,000 distinct CDR3 sequences, with around 20% observed a single time.

Sequencing was performed on PBMCs from the stem cell graft donor, taken from the stem cell graft. The chain uses TRBV7-8 and TRBJ2-4; no definite D call. The origin of this receptor is a human donor who donated a stem cell graft to a child with acute lymphoblastic leukemia. CDR3 coding DNA: TGTGCCAGCAGCTTAGGGCTATCAGTCAAAAACATTCAGTACTTC. Its translation is CASSLGLSVKNIQYF.